This T cell receptor beta chain appears in the sequencing data of a study of blood T cell repertoires in COVID-19. Study as a whole: Specimens from acute and convalescent COVID-19 originated in the United States, Italy and Spain. Sample material is recorded as cDNA or gDNA derived from T cells, B-cell-depleted T cells, or PBMCs.

In the authors' methods: Reference gene primer amplification gave nucleated cell count estimates. The protocol was immunoSEQ multiplex PCR, while the TCRdb copy is restricted to in-frame clones and leaves out a portion. V, J and clone size were drawn from that table, and D and trimming were deduced from the DNA. The table has approximately 210,000 clones, around four fifths seen once. The CDR3 covers 14 residues. CDR1 and CDR2 from the germline V gene are LNHDA and SQIVND (reference sequence). Unmatched junction bases numbered 6, after V lost 6 bases and J lost 5 bases. The receptor was isolated from a woman between 40 and 55 years old with active or convalescent COVID-19. The sample consisted of peripheral blood. The chain has TRBV19 and TRBJ2-5; TRBD2 matches at 10 bases. As DNA, the CDR3 is TGTGCCAGTAGGGAGCGGGAGGGCCGGGAGACCCAGTACTTC. Translating it yields CASREREGRETQYF.